This T cell receptor (beta chain) was identified during a study of blood T cell repertoires in COVID-19. About the study: The cDNA or gDNA used as material had been derived from T cells, B-cell-depleted T cells, or PBMCs.

On this clone: Other nucleotide sequences from this sample produce the same CDR3.

Authors' processing steps: By means of reference gene primer amplification, nucleated cell counts were estimated. Method: immunoSEQ multiplex PCR; TCRdb's copy keeps in-frame clones and lacks some. V, J and clone size are taken as reported in that table, and D and trimming were inferred from the DNA itself. The table shows over 150,000 clones, with 65% to 90% occurring only once. The V gene's germline CDR1 is MNHEY and CDR2 SVGAGI. V lost 0 bases and J 1 base, leaving 6 bases between the germline ends. The CDR3 is made up of 14 amino acids. Seattle enrolled patients during active infection and tracked them longitudinally.

The chain joins TRBV6-5 to TRBJ1-1, with D perhaps matching TRBD1 (5 bases). The specimen was peripheral blood. This clonotype was obtained from a woman aged 55-69 years with COVID-19, enrolled during active disease. DNA for the CDR3: TGTGCCAGCAGTTACTCCGGGGGGAACACTGAAGCTTTCTTT. Encoded protein: CASSYSGGNTEAFF.